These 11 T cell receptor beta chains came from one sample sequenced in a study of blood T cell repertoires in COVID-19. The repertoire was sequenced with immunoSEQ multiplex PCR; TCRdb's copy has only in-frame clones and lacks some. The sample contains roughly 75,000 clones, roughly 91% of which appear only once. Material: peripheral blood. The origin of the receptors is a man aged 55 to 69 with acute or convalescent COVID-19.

CDR3 DNA sequence: TGTGCCAGCAGCCCTCAGGGATTCGGGTACAATGAGCAGTTCTTC. It codes for CASSPQGFGYNEQFF. The V gene is TRBV5-4, the J gene TRBJ2-1; a weak D match, TRBD1 (5 bases). This CDR3 is 15 amino acids long. Trimming cost V 4 bases and J 4 bases, with 15 bases left between them. Germline V gene sequence: CDR1 SGHNT, CDR2 YYREEE (reference sequence). Full variable domain (remainder filled in from reference TRBV5-4 and TRBJ2-1): ETGVTQSPTHLIKTRGQQVTLRCSSQSGHNTVSWYQQALGQGPQFIFQYYREEENGRGNFPPRFSGLQFPNYSSELNVNALELDDSALYLCASSPQGFGYNEQFFGPGTRLTVL.

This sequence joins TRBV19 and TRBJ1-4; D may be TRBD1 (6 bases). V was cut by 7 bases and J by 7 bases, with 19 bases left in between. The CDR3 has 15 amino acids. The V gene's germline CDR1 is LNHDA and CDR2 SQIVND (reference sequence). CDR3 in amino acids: CASMGAPGWGEKLFF. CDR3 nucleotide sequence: TGTGCCAGTATGGGGGCCCCTGGGTGGGGTGAAAAACTGTTTTTT.

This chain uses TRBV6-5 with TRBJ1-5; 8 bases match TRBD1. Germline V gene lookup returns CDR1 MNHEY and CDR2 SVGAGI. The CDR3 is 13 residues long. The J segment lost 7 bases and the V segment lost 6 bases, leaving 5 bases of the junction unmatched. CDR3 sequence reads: CASSRDRPQPQHF. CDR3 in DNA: TGTGCCAGCAGCCGGGACAGGCCCCAGCCCCAGCATTTT.

CDR3: CASPRQEQFF. The DNA of the CDR3 is TGCGCCAGCCCTAGACAGGAGCAGTTCTTC. This chain links TRBV10-1 with TRBJ2-1; a possible D gene is TRBD1 (5 bases). Looked up from germline, CDR1 is WNHNN and CDR2 is SYGVQD (reference sequence). Trimming shortened V by 8 bases and J by 10 bases, and 9 bases separated the two germline ends. The CDR3 extends over 10 amino acids.

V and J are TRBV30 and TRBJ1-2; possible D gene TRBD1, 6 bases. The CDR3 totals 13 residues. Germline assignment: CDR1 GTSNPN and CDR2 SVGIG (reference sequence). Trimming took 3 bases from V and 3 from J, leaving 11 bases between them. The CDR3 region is CAWSLNRDYGYTF. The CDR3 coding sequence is TGTGCCTGGAGCCTAAACAGGGACTATGGCTACACCTTC.

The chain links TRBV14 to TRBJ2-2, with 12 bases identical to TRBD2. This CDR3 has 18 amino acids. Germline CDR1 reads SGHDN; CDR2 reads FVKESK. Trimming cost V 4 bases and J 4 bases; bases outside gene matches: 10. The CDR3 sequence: CASSPLAGGPGGTGELFF. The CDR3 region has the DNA TGTGCCAGCAGCCCTCTAGCGGGAGGGCCAGGTGGCACCGGGGAGCTGTTTTTT.

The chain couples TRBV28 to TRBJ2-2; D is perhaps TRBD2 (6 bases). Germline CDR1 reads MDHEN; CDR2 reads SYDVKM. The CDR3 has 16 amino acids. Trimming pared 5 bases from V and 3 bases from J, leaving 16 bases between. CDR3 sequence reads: CASSRYLSSDTGELFF. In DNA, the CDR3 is TGTGCCAGCAGTCGATATTTGTCTAGCGACACCGGGGAGCTGTTTTTT. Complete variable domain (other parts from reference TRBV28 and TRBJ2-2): DVKVTQSSRYLVKRTGEKVFLECVQDMDHENMFWYRQDPGLGLRLIYFSYDVKMKEKGDIPEGYSVSREKKERFSLILESASTNQTSMYLCASSRYLSSDTGELFFGEGSRLTVL.

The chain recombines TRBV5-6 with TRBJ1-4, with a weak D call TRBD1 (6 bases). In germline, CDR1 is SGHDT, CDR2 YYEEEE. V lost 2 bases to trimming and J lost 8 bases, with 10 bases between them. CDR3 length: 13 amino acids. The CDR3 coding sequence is TGTGCCAGCAGCTTAAGGGGGACGGAAAAACTGTTTTTT. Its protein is CASSLRGTEKLFF. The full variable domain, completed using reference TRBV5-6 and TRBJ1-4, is DAGVTQSPTHLIKTRGQQVTLRCSPKSGHDTVSWYQQALGQGPQFIFQYYEEEERQRGNFPDRFSGHQFPNYSSELNVNALLLGDSALYLCASSLRGTEKLFFGSGTQLSVL.

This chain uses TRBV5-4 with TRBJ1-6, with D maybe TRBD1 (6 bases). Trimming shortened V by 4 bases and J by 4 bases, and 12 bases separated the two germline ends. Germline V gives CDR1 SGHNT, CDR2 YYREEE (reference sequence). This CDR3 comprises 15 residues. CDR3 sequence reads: CASSNQQGYNSPLHF. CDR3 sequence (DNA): TGTGCCAGCAGCAATCAACAGGGTTATAATTCACCCCTCCACTTT.

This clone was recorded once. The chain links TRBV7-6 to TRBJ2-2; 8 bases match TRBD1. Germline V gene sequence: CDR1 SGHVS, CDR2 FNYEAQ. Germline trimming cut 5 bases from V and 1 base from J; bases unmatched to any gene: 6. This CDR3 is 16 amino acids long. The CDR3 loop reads CASSDTGTGNTGELFF. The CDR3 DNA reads TGTGCCAGCAGCGACACCGGGACAGGGAACACCGGGGAGCTGTTTTTT. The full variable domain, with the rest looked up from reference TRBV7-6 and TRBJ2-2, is GAGVSQSPRYKVTKRGQDVALRCDPISGHVSLYWYRQALGQGPEFLTYFNYEAQQDKSGLPNDRFSAERPEGSISTLTIQRTEQRDSAMYRCASSDTGTGNTGELFFGEGSRLTVL.

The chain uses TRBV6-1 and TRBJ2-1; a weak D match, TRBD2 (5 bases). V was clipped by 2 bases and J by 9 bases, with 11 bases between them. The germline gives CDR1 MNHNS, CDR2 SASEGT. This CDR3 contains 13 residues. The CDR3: CASSEQRVGEQFF. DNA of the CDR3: TGTGCCAGCAGTGAACAGAGGGTGGGTGAGCAGTTCTTC.